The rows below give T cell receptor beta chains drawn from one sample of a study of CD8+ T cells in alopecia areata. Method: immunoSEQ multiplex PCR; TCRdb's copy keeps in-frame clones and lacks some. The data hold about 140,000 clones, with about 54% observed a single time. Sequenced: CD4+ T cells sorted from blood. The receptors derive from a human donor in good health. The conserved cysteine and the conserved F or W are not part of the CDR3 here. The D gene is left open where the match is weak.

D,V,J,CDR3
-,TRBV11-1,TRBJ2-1,ASSEQRSHNEQF
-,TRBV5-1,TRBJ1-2,ASSRETGNYGYT
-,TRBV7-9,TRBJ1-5,ASSWDYQPQH
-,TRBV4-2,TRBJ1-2,ASSQGGWYGYT
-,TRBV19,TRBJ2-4,ASSMGGSLY
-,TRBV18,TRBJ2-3,ASSQDTQY
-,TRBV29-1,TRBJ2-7,SVEGGGHREQY
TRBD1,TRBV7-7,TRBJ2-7,ASSPTGSHYEQY
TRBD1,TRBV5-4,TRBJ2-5,ASRPRQGVSTQY
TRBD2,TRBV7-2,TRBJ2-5,ASRRGGSDETQY
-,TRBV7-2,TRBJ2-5,ASSDAGMETQY
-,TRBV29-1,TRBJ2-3,SVDNGATQY
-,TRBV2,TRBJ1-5,ASRAYGNQPQH
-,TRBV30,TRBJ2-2,AWTGSGTGELF
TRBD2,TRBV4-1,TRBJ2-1,ASSPSGLAGGF
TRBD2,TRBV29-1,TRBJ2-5,SVKTSGWETQY
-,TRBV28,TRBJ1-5,ASSYFDSNQPQH
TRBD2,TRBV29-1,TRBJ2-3,SVGGLALPDTQY
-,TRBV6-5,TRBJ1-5,ASRHGGFSGDPQH
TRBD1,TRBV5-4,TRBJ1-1,ASSSEDRLNTEAF
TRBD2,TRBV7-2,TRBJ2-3,ASSLRRETQY
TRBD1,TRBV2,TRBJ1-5,ASSAGGSGNQPQH
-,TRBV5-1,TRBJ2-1,ASSTPRRNEQF
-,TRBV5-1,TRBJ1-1,ASSSAGGRTEAF
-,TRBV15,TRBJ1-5,ATSSGGTRNQPQH
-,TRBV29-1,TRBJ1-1,SVGTTWNTEAF
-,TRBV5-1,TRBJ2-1,ASSSDAQEQF
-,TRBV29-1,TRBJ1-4,SVSDGGGEKLF
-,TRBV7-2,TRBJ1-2,ASSYGYGQYGYT
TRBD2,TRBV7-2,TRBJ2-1,ASSSRTSFYNEQF
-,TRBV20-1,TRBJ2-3,SARIVDTQY
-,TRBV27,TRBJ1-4,ASSKPGGSLF
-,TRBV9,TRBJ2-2,ASSVAEGPAGELF
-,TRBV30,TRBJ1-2,AWSGTANYGYT
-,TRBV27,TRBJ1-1,ASRMSGQGNTEAF
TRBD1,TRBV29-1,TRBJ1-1,SARGLNTEAF
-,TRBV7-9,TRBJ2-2,ASTAAANTGELF
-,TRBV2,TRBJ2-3,ASSDVTGSDTQY
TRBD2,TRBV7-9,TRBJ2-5,ASRGLAGGETQY
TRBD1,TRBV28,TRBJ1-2,ASSPQGRGGAGYGYT
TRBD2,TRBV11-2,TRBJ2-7,ASSPRLAGVVGEQY
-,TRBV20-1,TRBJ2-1,SAAGANEQF
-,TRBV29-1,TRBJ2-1,SVTKGGSYEQF